This TCR beta chain was identified during a study of CD8 T cell repertoires and HIV-1 epitope variants. In the study overall: Epitopes were three Gag families plus Nef HW9 and YT9.

Profiling relied on immunoSEQ multiplex PCR, and the TCRdb table lists in-frame clones only, not all of them. The table lists 80,000 to 95,000 clones, 70% to 75% of them singletons. The length of the CDR3 is 20 residues. From germline, CDR1 is KGHSH and CDR2 LQKENI. The ends lost 2 bases at V and 0 bases at J; junction bases unmatched: 18. The source is a male donor with HIV. This chain joins TRBV18 and TRBJ2-5; 7 bases line up with TRBD1. The sample taken for sequencing was uncultured baseline CD8+ T cells from peripheral blood mononuclear cells (PBMCs). The CDR3 region has the DNA TGTGCCAGCTCACCAGCGATTAGCTTAGCGAGGGGGCGGAACCAAGAGACCCAGTACTTC. It encodes CASSPAISLARGRNQETQYF.